This record concerns one T cell receptor beta chain sequence. The Seattle patients joined while their infection was active and were tracked longitudinally afterward. As processed by the authors: How many nucleated cells were present was estimated from reference gene primer amplification. Sequenced by immunoSEQ multiplex PCR; TCRdb stores in-frame clones only, minus some. That table is the source of V, J and clone size, and D and trimming were worked out from the DNA. The sample has some 120,000 clones, about nine tenths seen once; the top ten hold approximately 4.6%. Germline V lookup: CDR1 LNHDA, CDR2 SQIVND (reference sequence). This CDR3 is 14 amino acids long. The V end was cut by 5 bases, the J end by 7 bases, with 18 bases between. This entry belongs to a study of blood T cell repertoires in COVID-19. Across the whole study: Nucleic acid was either cDNA or gDNA, and it came from T cells, B-cell-depleted T cells, or PBMCs.

The specimen sequenced was peripheral blood. The TCR originated in a man between 60 and 75 years old with COVID-19, enrolled during active disease. The chain links TRBV19 to TRBJ2-7; no definite D call. The DNA for the CDR3 is TGTGCCAGTAGTCCCTCATGGGCCCTTCGGGAGCAGTACTTC. Amino acids: CASSPSWALREQYF.